Sequencing of this T cell receptor beta chain was carried out in a study of breast tumors, draining lymph nodes, adjacent tissues. Many counts were recorded for this clonotype. Its specificity is not known. TCRdb passed the multiplex PCR reads through MiXCR, listing each CDR3 protein once. The table lists about 230,000 distinct CDR3 sequences, about 30% of them singletons. General observations from the study: The lymph node origin of tumor T cells was framed as consistent with a hypothesis, not demonstrated. The data were judged consistent with most tumor T cells coming from lymph node and expanding in tumor.

The V and J ends lost 0 bases and 2 bases respectively, with 8 bases between them. Looked up from germline, CDR1 is SGHDN and CDR2 is FVKESK. The CDR3 has 14 residues. Breast cancer patients provided tissue from their axillary draining lymph nodes. The rearrangement uses TRBV14 and TRBJ2-7; no reliable D call. The source material was axillary lymph node tissue. This receptor was identified in a female donor with breast cancer. Some clones in this sample may be carry-over from other donors' samples. The CDR3 region is CASSQDMWPYEQYF. CDR3 nucleotide sequence: TGTGCCAGCAGCCAAGATATGTGGCCCTACGAGCAGTACTTC. The full variable domain, rest sourced from reference TRBV14 and TRBJ2-7, is EAGVTQFPSHSVIEKGQTVTLRCDPISGHDNLYWYRRVMGKEIKFLLHFVKESKQDESGMPNNRFLAERTGGTYSTLKVQPAELEDSGVYFCASSQDMWPYEQYFGPGTRLTVT.